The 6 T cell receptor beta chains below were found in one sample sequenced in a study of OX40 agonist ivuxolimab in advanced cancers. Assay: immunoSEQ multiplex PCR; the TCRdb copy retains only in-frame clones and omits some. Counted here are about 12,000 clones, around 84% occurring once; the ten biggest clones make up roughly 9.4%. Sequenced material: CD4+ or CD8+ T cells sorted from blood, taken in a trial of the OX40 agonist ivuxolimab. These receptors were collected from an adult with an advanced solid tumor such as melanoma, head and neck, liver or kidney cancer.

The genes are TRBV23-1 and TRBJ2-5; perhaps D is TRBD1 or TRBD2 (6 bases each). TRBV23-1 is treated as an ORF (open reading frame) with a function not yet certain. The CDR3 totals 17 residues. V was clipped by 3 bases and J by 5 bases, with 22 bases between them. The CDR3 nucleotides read TGCGCCAGCAGTCACGCCCAGGGGCCCGCCGCGGGGGAGACCCAGTACTTC. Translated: CASSHAQGPAAGETQYF.

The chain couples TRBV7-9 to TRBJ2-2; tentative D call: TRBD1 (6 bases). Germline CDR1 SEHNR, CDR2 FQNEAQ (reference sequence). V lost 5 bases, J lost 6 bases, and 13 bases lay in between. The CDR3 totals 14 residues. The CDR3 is CASSIHRDSGELFF. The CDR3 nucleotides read TGTGCCAGCAGCATCCACAGGGATTCCGGGGAGCTGTTTTTT.

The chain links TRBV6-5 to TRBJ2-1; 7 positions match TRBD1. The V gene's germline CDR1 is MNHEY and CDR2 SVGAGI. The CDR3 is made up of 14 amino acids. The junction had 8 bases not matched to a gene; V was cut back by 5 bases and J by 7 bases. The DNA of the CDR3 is TGTGCCAGCAGTGAGGAACGGGACAGAAATGAGCAGTTCTTC. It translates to CASSEERDRNEQFF.

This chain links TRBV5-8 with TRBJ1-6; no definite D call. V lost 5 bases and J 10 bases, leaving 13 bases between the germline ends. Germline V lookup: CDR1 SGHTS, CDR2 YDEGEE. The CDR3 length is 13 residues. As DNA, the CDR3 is TGTGCCAGCAGGCACGCTAGTGGATCACCCCTCCACTTT. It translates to CASRHASGSPLHF. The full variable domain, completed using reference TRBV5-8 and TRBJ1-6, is EAGVTQSPTHLIKTRGQQATLRCSPISGHTSVYWYQQALGLGLQFLLWYDEGEERNRGNFPPRFSGRQFPNYSSELNVNALELEDSALYLCASRHASGSPLHFGNGTRLTVT.

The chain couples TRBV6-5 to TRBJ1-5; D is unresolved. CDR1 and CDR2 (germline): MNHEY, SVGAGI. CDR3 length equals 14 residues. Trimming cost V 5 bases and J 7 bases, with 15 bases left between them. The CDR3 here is CASSHMEGLQPQHF. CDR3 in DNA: TGTGCCAGCAGTCACATGGAGGGATTGCAGCCCCAGCATTTT.

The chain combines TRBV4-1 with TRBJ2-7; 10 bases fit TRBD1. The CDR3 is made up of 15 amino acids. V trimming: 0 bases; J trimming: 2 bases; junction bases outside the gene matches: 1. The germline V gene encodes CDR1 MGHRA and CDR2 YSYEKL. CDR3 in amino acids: CASSQEGTGAYEQYF. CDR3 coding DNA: TGCGCCAGCAGCCAAGAGGGGACAGGGGCCTACGAGCAGTACTTC.